The 14 T cell receptor beta chains below were found in one sample sequenced in a study of blood T cell repertoires in COVID-19. Sequencing used immunoSEQ multiplex PCR; TCRdb keeps in-frame clones, though not all of them. This table holds about 140,000 clones, 82% found once. The sequenced sample was peripheral blood. The receptors were sampled from an elderly woman with acute or convalescent COVID-19.

V usage is TRBV27 and J usage is TRBJ2-2, with D perhaps matching TRBD2 (5 bases). The CDR3 spans 14 residues. From germline, CDR1 is MNHEY and CDR2 SMNVEV (reference sequence). The V gene lost 7 bases and the J gene lost 6 bases, with 15 bases spanning the gap. The CDR3 here is CASTWAGTPGELFF. CDR3 nucleotide sequence: TGTGCCAGCACCTGGGCGGGTACCCCCGGGGAGCTGTTTTTT.

The chain is built from TRBV7-9 and TRBJ1-1; weak D call: TRBD1 (5 bases). The ends were cut back, 5 bases at V and 1 base at J, with 14 bases in the middle. The CDR3 extends over 15 amino acids. Germline V CDR1 and CDR2: SEHNR, FQNEAQ (reference sequence). The CDR3 DNA reads TGTGCCAGCAGCGCTCCAGGGAAATCGAACACTGAAGCTTTCTTT. Amino acid sequence: CASSAPGKSNTEAFF.

This clone is a singleton in its sample. The rearrangement uses TRBV3-1 (or the pseudogene TRBV3-2) and TRBJ2-1; the D gene is possibly TRBD1 (5 bases). The CDR3 is 14 amino acids. Trimming removed 2 bases at V and 9 bases at J, with 14 bases between. Per the germline V gene, CDR1 is LGHDT and CDR2 is YNNKEL (reference sequence). For the CDR3, the DNA is TGTGCCAGCAGCCAATCCCTAGGGGTCGGTGAGCAGTTCTTC. Its translation is CASSQSLGVGEQFF.

This chain connects TRBV19 to TRBJ1-2; D not resolved. The CDR3 covers 13 residues. The germline gives CDR1 LNHDA, CDR2 SQIVND (reference sequence). The ends were cut back, 4 bases at V and 4 bases at J, with 10 bases in the middle. This CDR3 reads CASSTTWSYGYTF. The CDR3 DNA reads as TGTGCCAGTAGTACCACTTGGAGCTATGGCTACACCTTC.

The chain has TRBV28 and TRBJ2-4, with a tentative D call TRBD1 (7 bases). Germline CDR1 reads MDHEN; CDR2 reads SYDVKM. V was cut by 6 bases and J by 5 bases, with 17 bases left in between. The CDR3 loop spans 15 amino acids. The CDR3 nucleotides read TGTGCCAGCAGCACATGGAGGGACAGCCAAAACATTCAGTACTTC. Translating it yields CASSTWRDSQNIQYF.

This chain connects TRBV27 to TRBJ1-1; the D is unclear. Between the trimmed V and J ends, which lost 5 bases and 11 bases, there was a span of 18 bases. The V gene's germline CDR1 is MNHEY and CDR2 SMNVEV (reference sequence). This CDR3 has 13 residues. The CDR3 loop reads CASSPSGGFTAFF. DNA of the CDR3: TGTGCCAGCAGTCCCTCGGGTGGGTTTACGGCTTTCTTT.

The chain uses TRBV2 and TRBJ2-1; 8 bases line up with TRBD2. Germline CDR1 and CDR2: SNHLY and FYNNEI. The CDR3 extends over 15 amino acids. The ends lost 6 bases at V and 4 bases at J; junction bases unmatched: 8. This chain's CDR3 is CASSLLAVGYNEQFF. The CDR3 coding sequence is TGTGCCAGCAGCCTACTAGCGGTAGGATACAATGAGCAGTTCTTC. The variable domain in full, completed from reference TRBV2 and TRBJ2-1, reads EPEVTQTPSHQVTQMGQEVILRCVPISNHLYFYWYRQILGQKVEFLVSFYNNEISEKSEIFDDQFSVERPDGSNFTLKIRSTKLEDSAMYFCASSLLAVGYNEQFFGPGTRLTVL.

The chain has TRBV18 and TRBJ2-7; 11 bases map to TRBD2. The trim removed 3 bases at V and 4 bases at J, leaving 5 bases unmatched. Germline CDR1 reads KGHSH; CDR2 reads LQKENI. CDR3 length: 15 amino acids. The CDR3 coding sequence is TGTGCCAGCTCACCCGCGACTAGCGGGGTATACGAGCAGTACTTC. This gives the protein CASSPATSGVYEQYF.

This sequence joins TRBV24-1 and TRBJ2-6; 9 bases align to TRBD1. The CDR3 covers 17 residues. In germline, CDR1 is KGHDR, CDR2 SFDVKD. V dropped 3 bases and J dropped 2; count of bases not matched to a gene: 4. Here the CDR3 reads CATSDRTGAAGANVLTF. DNA of the CDR3: TGTGCCACCAGTGATAGGACAGGGGCCGCTGGGGCCAACGTCCTGACTTTC.

CDR3 coding DNA: TGTGCCAGCTCACCCGGGACAGCGGCTCAGCCCCAGCATTTT. It codes for CASSPGTAAQPQHF. The V gene is TRBV18, the J gene TRBJ1-5; 7 bases map to TRBD1. The length of the CDR3 is 14 residues. The V segment lost 3 bases and the J segment 6 bases; nucleotides outside the gene matches: 5. Germline values: CDR1 KGHSH, CDR2 LQKENI. Filled out from reference TRBV18 and TRBJ1-5, the complete variable domain reads NAGVMQNPRHLVRRRGQEARLRCSPMKGHSHVYWYRQLPEEGLKFMVYLQKENIIDESGMPKERFSAEFPKEGPSILRIQQVVRGDSAAYFCASSPGTAAQPQHFGDGTRLSIL.

The rearrangement uses TRBV9 and TRBJ1-2, with TRBD1 as a possible D gene (6 bases). Germline-derived CDR1 and CDR2 are SGDLS and YYNGEE. With 2 bases removed from V and 5 bases from J, the gap between germline ends came to 13 bases. The CDR3 loop spans 14 amino acids. The CDR3 sequence is CASSVSGVMYGYTF. The CDR3 DNA is TGTGCCAGCAGCGTGTCAGGGGTTATGTATGGCTACACCTTC.

The chain joins TRBV28 to TRBJ1-2; D remains unclear. V lost 2 bases, J lost 4 bases, and 14 bases lay in between. Germline CDR1 MDHEN, CDR2 SYDVKM. The CDR3 is made up of 15 amino acids. The CDR3 sequence is CASSLVSPSGYGYTF. The DNA of the CDR3 is TGTGCCAGCAGTTTAGTAAGTCCTTCGGGCTATGGCTACACCTTC.

This chain joins TRBV3-1 (or the pseudogene TRBV3-2) and TRBJ1-4; D uncertain. Trimming left V 2 bases short and J 11 bases short, with 9 bases between. There are 12 residues in the CDR3. Germline CDR1 LGHDT, CDR2 YNNKEL (reference sequence). CDR3 sequence reads: CASSQTAGKLFF. In DNA, the CDR3 is TGTGCCAGCAGCCAAACAGCCGGTAAACTGTTTTTT.

The rearrangement uses TRBV14 and TRBJ1-2, with TRBD1 identical over 9 bases. There are 13 residues in the CDR3. The V gene's germline CDR1 is SGHDN and CDR2 FVKESK. V shed 4 bases, J shed 8 bases, and the junction held 5 bases outside the gene matches. CDR3 in amino acids: CASSRSGTGGYTF. The CDR3 DNA sequence: TGTGCCAGCAGCCGTTCCGGGACAGGGGGCTACACCTTC.